Detailed here is one T cell receptor (beta chain). Amplification by 5'RACE using constant-segment primers produced TCR alpha and TCR beta cDNA libraries that carried sample barcodes and UMIs. TCRdb recomputed calls from the 5' RACE reads with MiXCR, one row per CDR3 protein. The sample yields 89,000 or so distinct CDR3 sequences, roughly 13% seen once. This sample stems from a study of T-cell memory formation after mild COVID-19. In germline, CDR1 is MNHNY, CDR2 SVGAGI (reference sequence). The J segment lost 5 bases and the V segment lost 9 bases, leaving 14 bases of the junction unmatched. The CDR3 is 16 residues long.

The sequence was obtained from a man aged 18 to 30 who had mild COVID-19 (a few samples of this study predate the infection). Cell type and time point are not known. The sequencing input was PBMCs or a T cell subset sorted from them (not recorded which). The V gene is TRBV6-6, the J gene TRBJ2-5; 11 bases align to TRBD1. The CDR3 region is CARSGEGQGAGETQYF. The CDR3 DNA sequence: TGTGCCAGAAGTGGTGAAGGACAGGGGGCCGGGGAGACCCAGTACTTC.